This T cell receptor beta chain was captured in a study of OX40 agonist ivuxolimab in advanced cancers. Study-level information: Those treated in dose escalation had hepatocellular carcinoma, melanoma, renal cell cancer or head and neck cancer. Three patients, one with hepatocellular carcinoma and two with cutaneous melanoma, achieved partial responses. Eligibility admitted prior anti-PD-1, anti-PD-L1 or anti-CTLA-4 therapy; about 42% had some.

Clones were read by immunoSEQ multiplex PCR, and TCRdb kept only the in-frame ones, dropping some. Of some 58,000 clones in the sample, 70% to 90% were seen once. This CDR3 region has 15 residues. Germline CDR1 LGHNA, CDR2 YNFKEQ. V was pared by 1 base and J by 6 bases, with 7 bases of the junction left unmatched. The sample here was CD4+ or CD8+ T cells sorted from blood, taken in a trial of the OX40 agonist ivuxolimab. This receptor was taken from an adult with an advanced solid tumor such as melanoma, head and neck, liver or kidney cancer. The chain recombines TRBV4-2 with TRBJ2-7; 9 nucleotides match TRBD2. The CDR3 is CASSQAQRGASEQYF. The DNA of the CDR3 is TGTGCCAGCAGCCAAGCCCAGCGGGGGGCGAGCGAGCAGTACTTC.